The 16 T cell receptor beta chains below all came from one sample that was sequenced in a study of blood T cell repertoires in COVID-19. The data were produced by immunoSEQ multiplex PCR, yet TCRdb's version contains in-frame clones alone and is incomplete. The data hold more than 200,000 clones, with 80% to 85% observed a single time. Source material: peripheral blood. All receptors derive from a man aged 50 or older with active or convalescent COVID-19.

This rearrangement joins TRBV6-6 to TRBJ1-5, with D maybe TRBD1 (5 bases). Looked up from germline, CDR1 is MNHNY and CDR2 is SVGAGI (reference sequence). With 5 bases removed from V and 6 bases from J, the gap between germline ends came to 11 bases. This CDR3 spans 13 amino acids. CDR3 residues: CASSTQGPQPQHF. The CDR3 DNA is TGTGCCAGCAGTACGCAGGGCCCTCAGCCCCAGCATTTT.

The chain employs TRBV7-9 and TRBJ2-7; 9 bases are shared with TRBD1. This CDR3 comprises 16 residues. Germline V gene sequence: CDR1 SEHNR, CDR2 FQNEAQ (reference sequence). Trimming removed 5 bases from V and 0 bases from J; junction bases left unmatched: 8. In nucleotides, the CDR3 is TGTGCCAGCAGCCTAACGGACAGGGGAAGCTCCTACGAGCAGTACTTC. The encoded protein is CASSLTDRGSSYEQYF.

The chain joins TRBV5-6 to TRBJ2-1; D remains unclear. The V end was cut by 3 bases, the J end by 7 bases, with 5 bases between. CDR1 is SGHDT, CDR2 YYEEEE, per germline. The CDR3 is 11 amino acids. CDR3 loop: CASSSRNEQFF. The CDR3 DNA is TGTGCCAGCAGCTCGCGAAATGAGCAGTTCTTC.

This clone was seen just once. The rearrangement uses TRBV7-6 and TRBJ2-2, with TRBD1 matching 7 bases. The length of the CDR3 is 15 residues. Losses at the gene ends were 5 bases for V and 0 bases for J; bases not matched to a gene: 3. CDR1 is SGHVS and CDR2 is FNYEAQ in the germline V gene. CDR3 region: CASSRGQANTGELFF. In DNA, the CDR3 is TGTGCCAGCAGCCGCGGACAGGCGAACACCGGGGAGCTGTTTTTT.

V gene TRBV10-3 combines with J gene TRBJ2-7; the D gene is possibly TRBD1 (6 bases). The CDR3 runs 15 residues. V was pared by 3 bases and J by 3 bases, with 15 bases between. The germline V gene encodes CDR1 ENHRY and CDR2 SYGVKD. The CDR3 reads CAISERQDSLYEQYF. CDR3 nucleotide sequence: TGTGCCATCAGTGAAAGACAGGACTCCCTCTACGAGCAGTACTTC.

The rearrangement uses TRBV7-3 and TRBJ1-5; 7 nucleotides agree with TRBD1. Germline lookup yields CDR1 SGHTA and CDR2 FQGTGA. The CDR3 has 19 residues. Trimming at V came to 4 bases and at J to 5 bases, leaving 20 bases not matched to a gene. The CDR3 loop reads CASSSNEIPTGWEHQPQHF. CDR3 DNA: TGTGCCAGCAGCTCCAACGAGATCCCGACAGGGTGGGAGCATCAGCCCCAGCATTTT.

This chain connects TRBV13 to TRBJ2-7; TRBD1 matches at 7 bases. CDR3 length: 16 residues. V gave up 5 bases and J gave up 0 bases; unmatched junction bases: 10. The germline V gene encodes CDR1 PRHDT and CDR2 FYEKMQ (reference sequence). This CDR3 reads CASSKRQGWSSYEQYF. The CDR3 DNA sequence: TGTGCCAGCAGCAAAAGACAGGGCTGGAGCTCCTACGAGCAGTACTTC.

This clone was found once. A much larger clone sits a single nucleotide away, making a read error possible. The chain links TRBV11-1 to TRBJ2-2, with 9 bases fitting TRBD1. The CDR3 extends over 15 amino acids. In germline, CDR1 is SGHAT, CDR2 FQDESV (reference sequence). The V segment lost 1 base and the J segment 4 bases; nucleotides outside the gene matches: 1. The CDR3 DNA reads TGTGCCAGCAGCTTAGGGACAGGGGTCACCGGGGAGCTGTTTTTT. Translated: CASSLGTGVTGELFF.

The chain combines TRBV5-4 with TRBJ1-1; D ambiguous. Germline lookup yields CDR1 SGHNT and CDR2 YYREEE (reference sequence). This CDR3 has 13 residues. V shed 0 bases and J shed 1 base, with 4 bases lying between them. The CDR3 region is CASSLDKNTEAFF. CDR3 sequence (DNA): TGTGCCAGCAGCTTGGACAAGAACACTGAAGCTTTCTTT.

In this sample, this clone turned up a few times. The V and J genes are TRBV27 and TRBJ1-2; tentative D call: TRBD1 (5 bases). This CDR3 comprises 13 residues. In germline, CDR1 is MNHEY, CDR2 SMNVEV (reference sequence). V lost 7 bases to trimming and J lost 4 bases, with 13 bases between them. CDR3 amino acids: CASTGGAGYGYTF. The CDR3 bases are TGTGCCAGCACTGGAGGGGCCGGCTATGGCTACACCTTC.

This clone has a single count. The V and J genes are TRBV10-2 and TRBJ2-2; 8 bases line up with TRBD2. The germline V gene encodes CDR1 WSHSY and CDR2 SAAADI. The V and J ends lost 7 bases and 3 bases, in that order; junction bases with no gene match: 10. The CDR3 spans 16 residues. The CDR3 loop reads CASMGFGGAYTGELFF. DNA for the CDR3: TGCGCCAGCATGGGGTTCGGGGGGGCCTACACCGGGGAGCTGTTTTTT.

The chain has TRBV20-1 and TRBJ1-2, with 7 bases identical to TRBD1. Trimming at V came to 6 bases and at J to 6 bases, leaving 4 bases not matched to a gene. The V gene's germline CDR1 is DFQATT and CDR2 SNEGSKA (reference sequence). The CDR3 loop spans 11 amino acids. CDR3: CSATGKDGYTF. The DNA of the CDR3 is TGCAGTGCGACAGGGAAGGATGGCTACACCTTC.

V and J are TRBV5-8 and TRBJ1-4; D not resolved. The CDR3 loop spans 15 amino acids. Per germline, CDR1 SGHTS and CDR2 YDEGEE. The ends were cut back, 4 bases at V and 0 bases at J, with 10 bases in the middle. The CDR3 here is CASSIDHATNEKLFF. CDR3 in DNA: TGTGCCAGCAGCATAGATCATGCAACTAATGAAAAACTGTTTTTT.

With respect to this clone: The sample contains more than one DNA sequence encoding this CDR3. V usage is TRBV19 and J usage is TRBJ2-6, with D perhaps TRBD1 (5 bases). Germline loops: CDR1 LNHDA, CDR2 SQIVND (reference sequence). The CDR3 extends over 14 amino acids. With 6 bases removed from V and 2 bases from J, the gap between germline ends came to 8 bases. For the CDR3, the DNA is TGTGCCAGTAGGGCAGGGCCTGGGGCCAACGTCCTGACTTTC. Amino acids: CASRAGPGANVLTF.

In DNA, the CDR3 is TGTGCCAGTGCCCCCGGACAGGGTAATTCACCCCTCCACTTT. This sequence encodes CASAPGQGNSPLHF. The chain combines TRBV19 with TRBJ1-6, with TRBD1 matching 8 bases. With V trimmed by 8 bases and J by 6 bases, 6 bases remained unmatched. Germline CDR1 LNHDA, CDR2 SQIVND (reference sequence). The CDR3 has 14 amino acids.

The chain couples TRBV7-9 to TRBJ2-4, with D maybe TRBD1 (5 bases). The CDR3 consists of 12 residues. V was cut by 4 bases and J by 8 bases, with 9 bases left in between. CDR1 is SEHNR and CDR2 is FQNEAQ in the germline V gene (reference sequence). This CDR3 is CASSSQGDIQYF. Here the CDR3 DNA reads TGTGCCAGCAGCTCCCAGGGCGACATTCAGTACTTC.